This is a list of T cell receptor beta chains from one sample in a study of CD8 T cells in Susac syndrome. TCRdb redid the calling of the immunoSEQ multiplex PCR reads with MiXCR, one entry per CDR3 protein. This sample has fewer than 350,000 distinct CDR3 sequences; around nine tenths occur once, and the top ten carry around 0.18%. The specimen was CD8+ T cells from PBMCs. The receptors were gathered from a human donor with multiple sclerosis. Both conserved end residues are part of each CDR3. The D gene is left open where the match is weak. Part of the rows lack a size; the others show once, few, many or a class for expanded clones.

. TRBJ1-5 . TRBV6-2/TRBV6-3 TGTGCCAGCACTCTAGACCTGGATAGGTCTGTACGACATCAGCCCCAGCATTTT CASTLDLDRSVRHQPQHF
TRBD2 TRBJ2-2 . TRBV2 TGTGCCAGCGCAGACCCGGGACTAGCGGGAGAGGGGGGCTTGCCCGGGGAGCTGTTTTTT CASADPGLAGEGGLPGELFF
. TRBJ2-5 once TRBV7-9 TGTGCCAGCAGCCCCTTTTTCGGAGTGGCGGACCAAGAGACCCAGTACTTC CASSPFFGVADQETQYF
. TRBJ2-4 . TRBV6-2/TRBV6-3 TGTGCCAGCAGCTCGGATTCCATAGCCAAAAACATTCAGTACTTC CASSSDSIAKNIQYF
. TRBJ2-7 . TRBV29-1 TGCAGCGTTGGGACAGACAGCTCCTACGAGCAGTACTTC CSVGTDSSYEQYF
. TRBJ2-2 . TRBV7-9 TGTGCCAGCAGCAACCACCGGGGTGGTGTGACCGGGGAGCTGTTTTTT CASSNHRGGVTGELFF
. TRBJ2-7 . TRBV27 TGTGCCAGCAGTTTCATCGGGCCCTCCTACGAGCAGTACTTC CASSFIGPSYEQYF
TRBD2 TRBJ2-1 few TRBV11-1 TGTGCCAGCAGCTTATTCCGCGGGAGTATGAATGAGCAGTTCTTC CASSLFRGSMNEQFF
. TRBJ1-3 . TRBV23-1 TGCGCCAGCTCCTTCCCTTCTGGAAACACCATATATTTT CASSFPSGNTIYF
. TRBJ1-5 . TRBV20-1 TGCAGTGCCACCGGGGCCGAATATCAGCCCCAGCATTTT CSATGAEYQPQHF
. TRBJ2-7 . TRBV6-1 TGTGCCAGCAGGCGAGGTACAGGATCCTACGAGCAGTACTTC CASRRGTGSYEQYF
TRBD1 TRBJ2-3 . TRBV19 TGTGCCAGTAGTATCCCCGACAGGGGGTACACAGATACGCAGTATTTT CASSIPDRGYTDTQYF
. TRBJ1-4 . TRBV6-2/TRBV6-3 TGTGCCAGCAGTTACCTCGGGACCCTAAAGGATGAAAAACTGTTTTTT CASSYLGTLKDEKLFF
TRBD1 TRBJ1-1 . TRBV2 TGTGCCAGCAGTGAAACCTGGACAGGACCAGAGGGTGAAGCTTTCTTT CASSETWTGPEGEAFF
. TRBJ1-4 . TRBV12-3/TRBV12-4 TGTGCCAGCAGTTTCGTAGGACTCGGAAATGAAAAACTGTTTTTT CASSFVGLGNEKLFF
. TRBJ2-7 . TRBV2 TGTGCCAGCAGGCGGGACAGCTCGCCCTACGAGCAGTACTTC CASRRDSSPYEQYF
TRBD2 TRBJ2-1 . TRBV20-1 TGCAGTGCTCCTAGGACTAGCGGGATTCTGTCCTACAATGAGCAGTTCTTC CSAPRTSGILSYNEQFF
. TRBJ1-2 . TRBV12-3/TRBV12-4 TGTGCCAGCAGTTTAAGGCAGAATGATGGCTACACCTTC CASSLRQNDGYTF
. TRBJ1-2 . TRBV19 TGTGCCAGTAGTCTTAACGAGGTGGATGGCTACACCTTC CASSLNEVDGYTF
. TRBJ2-1 . TRBV7-9 TGTGCCAGCAGCTCCTCCGAAGAGCAGTTCTTC CASSSSEEQFF
TRBD2 TRBJ2-2 . TRBV14 TGTGCCAGCAGCCAAGACCTAGCGGGGGGCGGCACCGGGGAGCTGTTTTTT CASSQDLAGGGTGELFF
. TRBJ2-3 . TRBV12-3/TRBV12-4 TGTGCCAGCAGTTTCGGGGGGCATTCCACAGATACGCAGTATTTT CASSFGGHSTDTQYF
TRBD2 TRBJ2-3 . TRBV12-3/TRBV12-4 TGTGCCAGCAGCGTCTCCGGACTAGCGGGAACAGATACGCAGTATTTT CASSVSGLAGTDTQYF
TRBD1 TRBJ2-7 once TRBV4-1 TGCGCCAGCAGCCTCAATCCGGGACAGGGGGGCGAGCAGTACTTC CASSLNPGQGGEQYF
TRBD2 TRBJ2-7 . TRBV4-2 TGTGCCAGCAGCGGACTAGCGGGAGGGCCTGGTGAGCAGTACTTC CASSGLAGGPGEQYF
. TRBJ2-5 few TRBV6-2/TRBV6-3 TGTGCCAGCAGTTACGATACCACGGGGAGGAGTGGTATGGAGACCCAGTACTTC CASSYDTTGRSGMETQYF
. TRBJ1-5 . TRBV2 TGTGCCAGCAGTGATGGGGAGGGGCCCCAGCCCCAGCATTTT CASSDGEGPQPQHF
TRBD1 TRBJ2-7 . TRBV18 TGTGCCAGCTCACCGAAACCGGGACAGGGTTCCAACGAGCAGTACTTC CASSPKPGQGSNEQYF
. TRBJ2-1 . TRBV2 TGTGCCAGCAGTGAAGGCCTAGCGCACAACAATGAGCAGTTCTTC CASSEGLAHNNEQFF
. TRBJ2-7 . TRBV24-1 TGTGCCACCAGTGATCTTGCCAGTACCGAGCAGTACTTC CATSDLASTEQYF
TRBD2 TRBJ2-1 . TRBV29-1 TGCAGCTCCGGCGGGAGATACAATGAGCAGTTCTTC CSSGGRYNEQFF
. TRBJ2-6 . TRBV4-3 TGCGCCAGCAGCCAAGATACTAGCTCTGGGGCCAACGTCCTGACTTTC CASSQDTSSGANVLTF
TRBD1 TRBJ2-6 few TRBV19 TGTGCCAGTAGCATCCAGGGGGCTGGGGCCAACGTCCTGACTTTC CASSIQGAGANVLTF
TRBD2 TRBJ2-7 once TRBV20-1 TGCATGGGGACTAGCGGGATATACGAGCAGTACTTC CMGTSGIYEQYF
TRBD1 TRBJ2-7 . TRBV12-3/TRBV12-4 TGTGCCAGCAGCAACCGGGACAGGGCGTACGAGCAGTACTTC CASSNRDRAYEQYF
. TRBJ2-5 . TRBV9 TGTGCCAGCAGCGTAGTTGGAGGCCAAGAGACCCAGTACTTC CASSVVGGQETQYF
. TRBJ2-7 . TRBV12-3/TRBV12-4 TGTGCCAGCAGTTTTACAAGATACGAGCAGTACTTC CASSFTRYEQYF
. TRBJ2-3 . TRBV7-2 TGTGCCAGCAGCTTAGAGGTACCAGATACGCAGTATTTT CASSLEVPDTQYF
TRBD1 TRBJ1-1 . TRBV6-2/TRBV6-3 TGTGCCAGCAGTTACTCGTCGACAGGGCATGCAAGATTGAGAACTGAAGCTTTCTTT CASSYSSTGHARLRTEAFF
TRBD2 TRBJ2-7 few TRBV11-2 TGTGCCAGCAGCACGTGGACTAGCGGAACCTACGAGCAGTACTTC CASSTWTSGTYEQYF
. TRBJ2-3 . TRBV28 TGTGCCAGCAGACCCCTAGGGGCGAGGAATACGCAGTATTTT CASRPLGARNTQYF
TRBD1 TRBJ2-7 . TRBV25-1 TGTGCCAGCAGTTCGGGCAGGGGGACCTACGAGCAGTACTTC CASSSGRGTYEQYF
. TRBJ2-3 . TRBV29-1 TGCAGCGCGTTCTGGGATACGCAGTATTTT CSAFWDTQYF
TRBD2 TRBJ2-3 . TRBV6-2/TRBV6-3 TGTGCCAGCAAAAGGGGACTAGTTGTAGTGGATACGCAGTATTTT CASKRGLVVVDTQYF